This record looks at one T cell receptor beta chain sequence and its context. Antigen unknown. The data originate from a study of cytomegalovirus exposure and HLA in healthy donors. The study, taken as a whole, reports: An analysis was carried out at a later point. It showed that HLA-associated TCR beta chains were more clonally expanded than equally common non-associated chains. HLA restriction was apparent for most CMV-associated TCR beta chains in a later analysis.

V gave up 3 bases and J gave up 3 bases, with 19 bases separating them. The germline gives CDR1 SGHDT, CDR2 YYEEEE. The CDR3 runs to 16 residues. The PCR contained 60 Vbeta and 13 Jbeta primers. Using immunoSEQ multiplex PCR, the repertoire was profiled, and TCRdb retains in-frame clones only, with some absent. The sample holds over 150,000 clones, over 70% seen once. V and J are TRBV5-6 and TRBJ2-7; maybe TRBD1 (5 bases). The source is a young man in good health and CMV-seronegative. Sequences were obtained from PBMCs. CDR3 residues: CASSSYAFAGNYEQYF. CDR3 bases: TGTGCCAGCAGCTCTTATGCTTTTGCAGGGAACTACGAGCAGTACTTC.